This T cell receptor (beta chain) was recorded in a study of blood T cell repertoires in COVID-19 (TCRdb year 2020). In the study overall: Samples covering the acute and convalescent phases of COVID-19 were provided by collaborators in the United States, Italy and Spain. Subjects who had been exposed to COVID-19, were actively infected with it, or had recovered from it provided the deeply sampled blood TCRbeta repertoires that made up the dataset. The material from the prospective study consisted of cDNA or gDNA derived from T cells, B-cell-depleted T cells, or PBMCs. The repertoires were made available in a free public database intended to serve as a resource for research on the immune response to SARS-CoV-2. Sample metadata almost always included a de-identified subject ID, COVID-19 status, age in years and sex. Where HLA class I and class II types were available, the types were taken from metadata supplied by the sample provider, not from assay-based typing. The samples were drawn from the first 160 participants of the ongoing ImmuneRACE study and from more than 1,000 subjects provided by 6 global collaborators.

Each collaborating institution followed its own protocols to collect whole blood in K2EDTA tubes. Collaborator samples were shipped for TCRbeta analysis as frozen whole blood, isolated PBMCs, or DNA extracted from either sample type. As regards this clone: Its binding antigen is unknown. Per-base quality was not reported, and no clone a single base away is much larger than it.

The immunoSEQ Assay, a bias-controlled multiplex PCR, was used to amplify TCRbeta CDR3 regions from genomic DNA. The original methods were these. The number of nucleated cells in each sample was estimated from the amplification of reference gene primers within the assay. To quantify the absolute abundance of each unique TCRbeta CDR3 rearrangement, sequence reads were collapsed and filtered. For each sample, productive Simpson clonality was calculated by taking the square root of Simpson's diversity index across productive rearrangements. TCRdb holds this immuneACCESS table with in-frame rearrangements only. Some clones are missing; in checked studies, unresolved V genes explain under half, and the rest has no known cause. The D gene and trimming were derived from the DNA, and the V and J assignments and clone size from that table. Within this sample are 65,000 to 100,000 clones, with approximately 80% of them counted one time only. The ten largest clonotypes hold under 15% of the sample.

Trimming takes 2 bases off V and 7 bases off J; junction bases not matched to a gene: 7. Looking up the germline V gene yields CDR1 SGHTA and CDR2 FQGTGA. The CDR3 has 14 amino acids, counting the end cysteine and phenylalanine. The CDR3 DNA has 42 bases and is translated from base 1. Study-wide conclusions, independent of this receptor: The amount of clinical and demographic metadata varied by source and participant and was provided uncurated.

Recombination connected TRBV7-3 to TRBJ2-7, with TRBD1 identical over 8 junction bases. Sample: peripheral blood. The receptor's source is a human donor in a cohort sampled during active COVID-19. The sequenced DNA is TGTGCCAGCAGCTTAGGACAGGGTCTGGAAGAGCAGTACTTC. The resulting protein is CASSLGQGLEEQYF.